The subject of this entry is one T cell receptor beta chain. This clone is a singleton in its sample. Which antigen it targets is not known. Per-nucleotide qualities are absent, and no much larger clonotype sits a single base away. The method was the immunoSEQ multiplex PCR assay. A mixture of 60 forward primers for TCR Vbeta segments and 13 reverse primers for TCR Jbeta segments was used in the multiplex PCR. The CDR3 region of rearranged TCR beta genes was amplified from genomic DNA with a multiplex PCR assay. On the Illumina HiSeq System, the amplified TCR beta libraries were sequenced as 87-base-pair reads. The authors' analysis ran thus. In a later analysis, roughly 80 million unique TCR beta chains were counted across the roughly 700 repertoires, and roughly 11 million of these chains were shared by at least two donors. Raw reads were error-corrected and collapsed into unique sequences by a nearest-neighbor algorithm in which closely related sequences were merged to remove PCR and sequencing errors. CDR3 sequences were aligned to IMGT reference sequences to assign V, D and J gene segments. For a sequence to be retained, at least a six-nucleotide match to both a V gene segment and a J gene segment was required. Rearrangements were called productive when the CDR3 lacked stop codons and stayed in frame with V and J; all others were non-productive. CDR3 was defined according to IMGT convention as the region running from the second conserved V-encoded cysteine to the conserved J-encoded phenylalanine. The earlier analysis of 587 of the donors excluded sequences that lacked an unambiguous match to a single V gene segment. In an earlier analysis of several hundred of the donors, V segments were called functional above 56.7% productive rearrangements and were called segregating when the between-donor standard deviation exceeded 5%. A statistical classification framework was built for diagnosing cytomegalovirus status from the catalog of TCR beta chain sequences. A later analysis assigned V and J genes by comparing TCR nucleotide sequences with IMGT/GENE-DB human TR gene sequences. In a later analysis, CDR3 sequences and most-parsimonious VDJ recombination scenarios were assigned using the TCRdist pipeline. In a later analysis, each TCR beta chain was defined by its CDR3 amino acid sequence together with its V-gene family, and reads without a unique V-gene family were excluded. In a later analysis, 450 to 600 highly shared, low-generation-probability nucleotide sequences were removed to address suspected cross-contamination and a sequencing artifact. A later analysis calculated a clonal expansion index for each public chain from normalized within-repertoire ranks of inferred template counts. In a later analysis, generation probabilities were computed using a VDJ recombination model fitted to out-of-frame rearrangements, and the results were checked against IGoR. In a later analysis, hypergeometric tests were used to score TCR-TCR, TCR-HLA and TCR-CMV co-occurrence, with a repertoire-size bias correction applied to TCR pairs. To estimate false discovery rates, a later analysis permuted the HLA or CMV assignments 20 times. In a later analysis, co-occurring TCRs were grouped using DBSCAN, with TCRdist sequence similarity added in when clustering inside HLA-allele-positive subsets. Repertoires with fewer than 30,000 or more than 120,000 public chains, plus five repertoires with anomalous nucleotide sharing, were excluded from co-occurrence clustering. TCRdb obtained this table from immuneACCESS and retained in-frame rearrangements with V and J assigned. These tables miss some clones; where compared with another copy, unresolved V genes account for less than half of the shortfall, and the remainder is unexplained. V, J and clone size are taken as reported in that table, and D and trimming were inferred from the DNA itself. For this sample there are around 67,000 clones; around 63% appear just once. The leading ten clones occupy about 1.9% of the sample.

The cohort comprised around 690 healthy bone marrow donors. Cohort members were all nominally healthy when sampled, although unrecorded immune exposures were likely present. The donor tested CMV seronegative and was one of the 352 seronegative cohort members. Every donor gave a peripheral blood sample, and the peripheral blood mononuclear cells from that sample were used for TCR beta sequencing. Genomic DNA was extracted from the blood cell samples with the Qiagen DNeasy Blood Extraction Kit. The CDR3 holds 15 amino acids from the cysteine to the phenylalanine. Only CDR3 DNA remains: 45 bases, in frame from the first base. V is cut by 4 bases and J by 0 bases, and the space between the germline ends is 10 bases. The germline V gene (reference sequence) gives CDR1 as LNHDA and CDR2 as SQIVND. The entry originates in a study of cytomegalovirus exposure and HLA in healthy donors (dated by TCRdb to 2017 to 2019). Describing the broader study: In an earlier analysis of about 560 of the donors, approximately 300 Gb of sequence data and 90 million to 120 million unique TCR beta sequences from about 190 million T cells were reported. An early release that covered some 630 HLA-typed donors contained approximately 300 gigabases of sequencing data and tens of millions of unique TCR sequences. Of the 300 to 500 genotyped donors, 81% were placed in the genetic ancestry cluster associated with self-reported Caucasian donors. The aim of the study was to test whether cataloging public T cell receptors could identify signatures of past pathogen exposure. The study used immunosequencing to profile the T cell repertoires of more than 650 subjects and linked those repertoires to cytomegalovirus serostatus. Along with the roughly 700-subject first cohort, a separate validation cohort of over a hundred different subjects was used. High-throughput TCR immunosequencing, statistical association of individual TCRs with disease status, and machine learning were combined to predict cytomegalovirus infection status. A later analysis re-analyzed previously published TCR beta repertoires from approximately 670 donors and added high-resolution HLA genotyping to study TCR occurrence patterns. The later analysis used no new phenotypic data to find candidate immune exposures, relying instead on TCR beta sequences and their occurrence across donors. An earlier analysis of around 540 of the donors applied high-throughput TCR beta sequencing to assess whether each TCR beta V gene segment acted as functional or pseudogenic. Donor age, sex, ethnicity and CMV serostatus were compiled together with the repertoire data. In a later genetic analysis, genome-wide SNP genotypes for about 60% of the 666 donors were used, and that subset was treated as a discovery cohort. Every repertoire in the discovery cohort had been generated on one and the same sequencing platform. Both class I and class II loci were covered by HLA typing, at four-digit resolution. The number of donors typed differed by locus, with roughly 629-640 for A, B, C, DRB1 and DQB1, 522 for DQA1, approximately 580 for DPA1, and around 460 for DPB1. Four to six DR-DQ haplotypes were handled as single units for association and clustering, since linkage in the cohort was strong. Across approximately 400 genotyped donors of the cohort, an average of approximately 200,000 unique TCR beta nucleotide sequences per donor were sequenced, and 15% to 20% of those sequences were non-productive.

Broad study findings and their caveats: A later analysis reported that several top co-occurrence clusters appeared linked to parvovirus B19, influenza, CMV and Epstein-Barr virus. Across donors, most TCR sequences were observed very rarely, whereas some public TCRs were present in many individuals. A later analysis associated about 17,000 TCR beta sequences with specific HLA alleles at a false discovery rate of 0.05. In a later analysis, HLA-associated TCR beta chains were found to be more clonally expanded and to have lower generation probabilities than equally common non-associated chains. V-gene and J-gene trimming of TCR beta chains was associated with a missense DCLRE1C variant in a later genetic analysis, and the association was replicated in an independent cohort. HLA typing was unavailable for some donors at each locus, so association tests used only the typed subset. It was suggested by the authors that the approach could potentially be generalized to other disease states and immunological phenotypes. A few of the identified cytomegalovirus-associated TCR beta chains were confirmed in vitro to be specific for cytomegalovirus antigens. Because counts were too low, roughly 16 rarely observed V segments, including chromosome 9 orphons, were excluded from the earlier analysis of some 590 of the donors. The study listed 150 to 200 TCR beta chains as associated with cytomegalovirus. In a later analysis, most CMV-associated TCR beta chains were found to appear HLA-restricted, with HLA associations seemingly driven largely by CMV exposure. Roughly uniform sequencing depth across donors was assumed in presence/absence analyses, although this assumption may not hold. For the cohort, immune exposure information was limited to CMV serostatus. The cohort was sequenced for TCR beta chains only, and without alpha or paired-chain data the features that could be detected were limited. A further reported finding was that TCR beta sequences accurately predicted the HLA-A and HLA-B alleles for most subjects in the first cohort. In an earlier analysis of over 550 of the donors, most TCR beta V segments were observed in productive rearrangements about 90% or about 30% of the time, broadly matching IMGT annotations. Because the 87-base-pair reads could not distinguish some IMGT-functional V segments, including TRBV6-2 and TRBV6-3, those segments were excluded. Linkage disequilibrium might explain the correlated functional status among segregating V segments, but an unknown experimental factor could not be ruled out. A later analysis found that TCR association rates varied across HLA loci, with DRB1 alleles showing the most associated TCRs and HLA-C alleles the fewest. The classifier was reported to diagnose cytomegalovirus status with high specificity and sensitivity in both the original cohort and the validation cohort. Assigning TCR associations to individual alleles was difficult when HLA alleles, especially DR and DQ, strongly co-occurred. According to a later genetic analysis, donors in an Asian-associated ancestry cluster had fewer N-insertions in productive TCRs than the roughly 670-donor mean. The sequencing pipeline was judged likely to have produced a cluster of highly shared sequence variants as a technical artifact.

The sequencing sample was made of PBMCs. The V and J genes are TRBV19 and TRBJ2-1; the D gene is perhaps TRBD1, on 5 matching bases. The TCR sequence derives from a woman in her twenties or thirties in good health and CMV-seronegative. At the DNA level, the sequence is TGTGCCAGTAGTAACCGACAGAGCTCCTACAATGAGCAGTTCTTC. Translated, it reads CASSNRQSSYNEQFF.